Listed below are T cell receptor beta chains from one sample, sequenced in a study of OX40 agonist ivuxolimab in advanced cancers. Clones were read by immunoSEQ multiplex PCR, and TCRdb kept only the in-frame ones, dropping some. This sample has some 100,000 clones, with around nine tenths found just once. Source: CD4+ or CD8+ T cells sorted from blood, taken in a trial of the OX40 agonist ivuxolimab. These receptors all come from an adult with an advanced solid tumor such as melanoma, head and neck, liver or kidney cancer. The CDR3 runs from the conserved cysteine through the conserved F or W. D genes are given only for firm matches. Rows may omit the clone size; those that give it use once, few, many or a size class.

TRBV6-1	few	TRBJ2-7	.	TGTGCCAGCAGTGAAGCGGGGGCGGCCTACGAGCAGTACTTC	CASSEAGAAYEQYF
TRBV28	.	TRBJ1-2	.	TGTGCCAGCAGTTTGAGGGGTCCCTATGGCTACACCTTC	CASSLRGPYGYTF
TRBV28	.	TRBJ2-2	.	TGTGCCACCCACCCCCCTCCGCCGAAAACCGGGGAGCTGTTTTTT	CATHPPPPKTGELFF
TRBV7-6	.	TRBJ2-5	TRBD1	TGTGCCAGCAGCGACAGGGGATCCCTGACCCAGTACTTC	CASSDRGSLTQYF
TRBV7-9	.	TRBJ2-5	TRBD2	TGTGCCAGCAGCTTAAGCTCGGGAGGCCAAGAGACCCAGTACTTC	CASSLSSGGQETQYF
TRBV7-3	.	TRBJ2-1	TRBD2	TGTGCCAGCAGCAATAATCCAGGGGCGGGACTAGCGGGAGTGGTCAATGAGCAGTTCTTC	CASSNNPGAGLAGVVNEQFF
TRBV11-2	.	TRBJ2-7	TRBD1	TGTGCCAGCAGCTTAGTAAGGGGGCGCGAGCAGTACTTC	CASSLVRGREQYF
TRBV29-1	.	TRBJ2-1	.	TGCAGCGTTGAAGGGATATTCTACAATGAGCAGTTCTTC	CSVEGIFYNEQFF
TRBV5-1	.	TRBJ2-3	TRBD1	TGCGCCAGTGGGACAGGGGGCTCAAGCGGCACAGATACGCAGTATTTT	CASGTGGSSGTDTQYF
TRBV4-1	.	TRBJ1-3	TRBD1	TGCGCCAGCAGCCCTGGGACAGGTCTCTTACCTGGAAACACCATATATTTT	CASSPGTGLLPGNTIYF
TRBV6-1	.	TRBJ2-7	.	TGTGCCAGCAGGGGTCAGACCTCCTACGAGCAGTACTTC	CASRGQTSYEQYF
TRBV6-5	.	TRBJ2-7	TRBD2	TGTGCCAGCAGTTCCCGGACTAGCGGCCCTGCCTACGAGCAGTACTTC	CASSSRTSGPAYEQYF
TRBV7-2	.	TRBJ2-3	.	TGTGCCAGCAGCTTAGTTGGCGGTGCCGCAGATACGCAGTATTTT	CASSLVGGAADTQYF
TRBV6-1	.	TRBJ2-1	TRBD1	TGTGCCAGCAGAGCCACAGGGGCGATTGAGCAGTTCTTC	CASRATGAIEQFF
TRBV23-1	.	TRBJ2-2	TRBD2	TGCGCCAGCAGTAGCGGGAGTGTCGGCGGGGAGCTGTTTTTT	CASSSGSVGGELFF
TRBV6-1	.	TRBJ2-2	TRBD1	TGTGCCAGCAGTGAGGCCCACAGGGGGCCCCCCCCCGGGGAGCTGTTTTTT	CASSEAHRGPPPGELFF
TRBV6-5	.	TRBJ2-7	.	TGTGCCAGCAGGGCACAGGGTTTCTCTGACCGCGAGTACTTC	CASRAQGFSDREYF
TRBV7-8	.	TRBJ2-2	TRBD2	TGTGCCAGCAGCCGGCTGGCTAGCGGGGACACCGGGGAGCTGTTTTTT	CASSRLASGDTGELFF
TRBV4-1	.	TRBJ1-6	TRBD1	TGCGCCAGCAGCCACCCCCGGGACAGGGTTAATTCACCCCTCCACTTT	CASSHPRDRVNSPLHF
TRBV9	.	TRBJ2-3	TRBD2	TGTGCCAGCAGCGTAGCGGGAGGGCCTGGCACAGATACGCAGTATTTT	CASSVAGGPGTDTQYF
TRBV4-3	.	TRBJ2-7	.	TGCGCCAGCAGCCAAGTGATGGGGTACGAGCAGTACTTC	CASSQVMGYEQYF
TRBV28	.	TRBJ2-1	.	TGTGCCAGCAGCAGTTACAATGAGCAGTTCTTC	CASSSYNEQFF
TRBV7-9	once	TRBJ2-1	.	TGTGCCAGCAGCCTAGGGACCTTAGGGAATGAGCAGTTCTTC	CASSLGTLGNEQFF
TRBV27	.	TRBJ1-4	.	TGTGCCAGCAGTTTCGGTCACTCCCCAACTAATGAAAAACTGTTTTTT	CASSFGHSPTNEKLFF
TRBV9	few	TRBJ2-3	.	TGTGCCAGCAGCGTAATGGGCACAGATACGCAGTATTTT	CASSVMGTDTQYF
TRBV4-1	.	TRBJ2-7	TRBD1	TGCGCCAGCAGCCAGACAGGGAAGAAGGGATACGAGCAGTACTTC	CASSQTGKKGYEQYF
TRBV4-1	.	TRBJ2-7	TRBD1	TGCGCCAGCAGCCAAGATGGACAGGGCGGAGATCAGTACTTC	CASSQDGQGGDQYF
TRBV7-9	.	TRBJ1-3	.	TGTGCCAGCAGCTTGACGAGAACAGGGACTTCTGGAAACACCATATATTTT	CASSLTRTGTSGNTIYF
TRBV28	once	TRBJ1-1	.	TGTGCCAGCAGTACGGGACAACCGAACACTGAAGCTTTCTTT	CASSTGQPNTEAFF
TRBV4-1	once	TRBJ2-3	.	TGCGCCAGCAGCCAAGATAGGGTGGACCAAGATACGCAGTATTTT	CASSQDRVDQDTQYF
TRBV5-1	.	TRBJ1-2	.	TGCGCCAGCAGTACACCTGATAACTATGGCTACACCTTC	CASSTPDNYGYTF
TRBV5-1	.	TRBJ2-5	.	TGCGCCAGCAGCTTGCGGGAGACCCAGTACTTC	CASSLRETQYF
TRBV4-3	.	TRBJ1-2	TRBD1	TGCGCCAGCAGCCCAACGACAGGGGACGAATATGGCTACACCTTC	CASSPTTGDEYGYTF
TRBV28	.	TRBJ1-5	.	TGTGCCAGCATCCCCGGGGCAGCCGCATATAGCAATCAGCCCCAGCATTTT	CASIPGAAAYSNQPQHF
TRBV18	.	TRBJ2-2	.	TGTGCCAGCTCACCCGCGACGGCTCGGGCCGGGGAGCTGTTTTTT	CASSPATARAGELFF
TRBV5-1	few	TRBJ2-1	TRBD2	TGCGCCAGCAGCATTCTAGCGGGGGGGCGCTCCTACAATGAGCAGTTCTTC	CASSILAGGRSYNEQFF
TRBV7-3	.	TRBJ2-1	TRBD2	TGTGCCAGCAGCTTAACCGGGACTAACTCCTACAATGAGCAGTTCTTC	CASSLTGTNSYNEQFF
TRBV4-2	.	TRBJ2-5	.	TGTGCCAGCAGCACAAGAGGGGGGGGAGGGCCGGGTCAAGAGACCCAGTACTTC	CASSTRGGGGPGQETQYF
TRBV7-2	.	TRBJ2-5	.	TGTGCCAGCAGCTTAGGAAATATGCCCTCAGGAGAGACCCAGTACTTC	CASSLGNMPSGETQYF
TRBV4-2	.	TRBJ2-1	.	TGTGCCAGCAGCCAAGCCGGACAGTACAATGAGCAGTTCTTC	CASSQAGQYNEQFF
TRBV9	once	TRBJ2-3	TRBD2	TGTGCCAGCAGCGTAAATAGCGGGAGGGGCACGCAGTATTTT	CASSVNSGRGTQYF
TRBV5-1	.	TRBJ1-5	.	TGCGCCAGCAGCTGGAAACGCTATCTCATTCAGCCCCAGCATTTT	CASSWKRYLIQPQHF